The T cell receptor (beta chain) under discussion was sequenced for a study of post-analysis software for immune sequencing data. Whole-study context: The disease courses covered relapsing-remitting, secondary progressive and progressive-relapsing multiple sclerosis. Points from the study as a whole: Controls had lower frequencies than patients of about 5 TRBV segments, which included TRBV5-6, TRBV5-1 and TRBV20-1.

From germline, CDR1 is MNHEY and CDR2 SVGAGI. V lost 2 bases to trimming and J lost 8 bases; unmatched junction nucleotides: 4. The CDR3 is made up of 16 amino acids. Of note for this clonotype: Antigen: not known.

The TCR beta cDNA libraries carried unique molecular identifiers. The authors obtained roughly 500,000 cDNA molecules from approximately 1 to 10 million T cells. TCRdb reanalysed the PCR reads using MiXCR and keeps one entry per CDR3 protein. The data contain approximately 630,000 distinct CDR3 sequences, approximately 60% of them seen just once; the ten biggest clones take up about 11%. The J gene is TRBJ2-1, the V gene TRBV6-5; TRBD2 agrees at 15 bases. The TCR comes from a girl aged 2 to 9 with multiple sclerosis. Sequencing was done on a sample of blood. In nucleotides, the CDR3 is TGTGCCAGCAGTTACCTCGGACTAGCGGGGGGGGATGAGCAGTTCTTC. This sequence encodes CASSYLGLAGGDEQFF.